A selection of T cell receptor beta chains follows, all from one sample in a study of T-cell reconstitution after alpha-beta-depleted transplantation in children. TCRdb called the PCR reads again in MiXCR, with one record for every CDR3 protein. The data show 250,000 to 400,000 distinct CDR3 sequences, approximately 23% seen once. The sequenced sample was PBMCs, mostly from graft donor cells, obtained 180 days after TCRalphabeta/CD19-depleted stem cell transplant. All receptors derive from a male patient younger than 18 who had a stem cell transplant for acute lymphoblastic leukemia, so the T cells may come from the graft donor. The CDR3 runs from the conserved cysteine through the conserved F or W. The D gene is left open where the match is weak.

cdr3_aa cdr3_length j_call v_call d_call
CASSFRGRADEQYF 14 TRBJ2-7 TRBV7-8 TRBD2
CARGRAMYEQYF 12 TRBJ2-7 TRBV6-6 TRBD2
CASSSGPYEQYF 12 TRBJ2-7 TRBV28 .
CASSWDFSGREQYF 14 TRBJ2-7 TRBV12-3/TRBV12-4 .
CASRGTAFKGQETQYF 16 TRBJ2-5 TRBV5-1 .
CASSYMTSGRGEQFF 15 TRBJ2-1 TRBV27 TRBD2
CASSLVRREFPYEQYF 16 TRBJ2-7 TRBV5-1 .
CASSLSRVNNEQFF 14 TRBJ2-1 TRBV7-3 .
CASSQDPRGETQYF 14 TRBJ2-5 TRBV3-1 TRBD1
CASSQAGQGARNTEAFF 17 TRBJ1-1 TRBV4-1 TRBD1
CASSVGDSGRVDEQYF 16 TRBJ2-7 TRBV9 TRBD2
CSANRAYEQYF 11 TRBJ2-7 TRBV20-1 .
CASSEYRGAKVYGYTF 16 TRBJ1-2 TRBV25-1 .
CSAKGTRLYSEQYF 14 TRBJ2-7 TRBV20-1 TRBD2
CSVGTSASYEQYF 13 TRBJ2-7 TRBV29-1 TRBD2
CASSTGQGARGQKAFF 16 TRBJ1-1 TRBV5-1 TRBD1
CASSFGGIQETQYF 14 TRBJ2-5 TRBV7-6 .
CSARHTGVTYEQYF 14 TRBJ2-7 TRBV20-1 TRBD1
CATSRESGTETQYF 14 TRBJ2-5 TRBV15 TRBD2
CASSGEANYGYTF 13 TRBJ1-2 TRBV5-1 .
CSVVGLAAFQYF 12 TRBJ2-4 TRBV29-1 TRBD2
CASSLSDHEQYF 12 TRBJ2-7 TRBV5-5 .
CASRPRDRDNYGYTF 15 TRBJ1-2 TRBV6-1 TRBD1
CASNPSVPYEQYF 13 TRBJ2-7 TRBV2 .
CASSLRVSEQFF 12 TRBJ2-1 TRBV7-9 .
CATTGTGRTGELFF 14 TRBJ2-2 TRBV24-1 TRBD1
CASSLAESLSSYEQYF 16 TRBJ2-7 TRBV5-1 .
CASKPGLAKNIQYF 14 TRBJ2-4 TRBV27 .
CSGGFAPQETQYF 13 TRBJ2-5 TRBV29-1 .
CSASYPNTIYF 11 TRBJ1-3 TRBV20-1 .
CASSPGQHHTEAFF 14 TRBJ1-1 TRBV9 TRBD1
CASSRLKGQLFF 12 TRBJ1-4 TRBV12-3/TRBV12-4 .
CASRFGGTGELFF 13 TRBJ2-2 TRBV9 .
CAGSFNLGSGGETQYF 16 TRBJ2-5 TRBV12-3/TRBV12-4 TRBD2
CASSDNRDSSTDTQYF 16 TRBJ2-3 TRBV9 .
CASSTMKSTDTQYF 14 TRBJ2-3 TRBV7-2 .
CASSLLAGDTYEQYF 15 TRBJ2-7 TRBV5-1 TRBD2
CATSDRTSRGGNEQFF 16 TRBJ2-1 TRBV24-1 TRBD2
CASSIGQGADGYTF 14 TRBJ1-2 TRBV7-6 TRBD1
CASSAQGADGYTF 13 TRBJ1-2 TRBV9 TRBD1
CASSLEVRVSGANVLTF 17 TRBJ2-6 TRBV5-1 .
CASSLAFRGTSGVNEQFF 18 TRBJ2-1 TRBV7-2 TRBD2
CASSSHWGSYNEQFF 15 TRBJ2-1 TRBV12-3/TRBV12-4 .
CASSLELAGHTDTQYF 16 TRBJ2-3 TRBV5-1 TRBD2
CASSLAESTDTQYF 14 TRBJ2-3 TRBV3-1 .
CASSDGTEAFF 11 TRBJ1-1 TRBV2 .
CASSVGDRTYEQYF 14 TRBJ2-7 TRBV9 TRBD1
CASSLDWGGGETQYF 15 TRBJ2-5 TRBV7-6 TRBD2
CASSAWTGPNTEAFF 15 TRBJ1-1 TRBV2 TRBD1
CASSEAWAGSAEAFF 15 TRBJ1-1 TRBV2 .
CNALTGRYEQYF 12 TRBJ2-7 TRBV29-1 TRBD1
CASSLYYGPRHNQPQHF 17 TRBJ1-5 TRBV27 .
CASSLVSQNYEQYF 14 TRBJ2-7 TRBV5-1 .
CARAVDYNEQFF 12 TRBJ2-1 TRBV5-8 .
CASSPLGGGEAQYF 14 TRBJ2-5 TRBV7-9 .
CASSLPSLADTQYF 14 TRBJ2-3 TRBV7-9 .
CSARDWASLSYNEQFF 16 TRBJ2-1 TRBV20-1 .
CASSLGGTGGVPETQYF 17 TRBJ2-5 TRBV27 TRBD1